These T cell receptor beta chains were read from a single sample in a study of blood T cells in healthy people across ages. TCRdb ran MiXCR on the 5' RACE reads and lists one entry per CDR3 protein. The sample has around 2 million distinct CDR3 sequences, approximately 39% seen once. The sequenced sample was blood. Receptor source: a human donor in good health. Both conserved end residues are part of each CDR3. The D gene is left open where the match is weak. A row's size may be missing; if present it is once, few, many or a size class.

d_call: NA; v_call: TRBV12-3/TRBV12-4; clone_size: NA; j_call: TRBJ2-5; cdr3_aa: CASSIDTFQETQYF; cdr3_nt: TGTGCCAGCAGCATCGACACCTTCCAAGAGACCCAGTACTTC
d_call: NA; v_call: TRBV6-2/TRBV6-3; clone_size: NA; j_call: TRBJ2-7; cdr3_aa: CASSYSFAEQYF; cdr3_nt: TGTGCCAGCAGTTACTCTTTCGCCGAGCAGTACTTC
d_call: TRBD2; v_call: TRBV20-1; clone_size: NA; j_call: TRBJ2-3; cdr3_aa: CSAPAGTSLTDTQYF; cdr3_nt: TGCAGTGCTCCGGCCGGGACTAGTCTAACAGATACGCAGTATTTT
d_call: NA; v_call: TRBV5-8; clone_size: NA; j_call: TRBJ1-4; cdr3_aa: CASSSGREPINEKLFF; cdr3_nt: TGTGCCAGCAGCTCCGGACGGGAGCCCATTAATGAAAAACTGTTTTTT
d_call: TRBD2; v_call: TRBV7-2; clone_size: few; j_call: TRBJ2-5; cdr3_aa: CATTWASGVQETQYF; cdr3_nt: TGTGCCACCACCTGGGCCAGCGGGGTCCAAGAGACCCAGTACTTC
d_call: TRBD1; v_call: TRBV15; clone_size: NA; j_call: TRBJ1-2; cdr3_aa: CAASRDPWVQGYGYTF; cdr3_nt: TGTGCCGCCAGCAGAGATCCATGGGTACAGGGGTATGGCTACACCTTC
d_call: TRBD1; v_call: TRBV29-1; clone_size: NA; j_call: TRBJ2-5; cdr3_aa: CSPPGTGSTGQYF; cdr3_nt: TGCAGCCCACCGGGGACAGGTTCTACGGGGCAGTACTTC
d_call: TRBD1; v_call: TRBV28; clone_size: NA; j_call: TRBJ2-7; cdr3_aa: CASSSRDRNEYEQYF; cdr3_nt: TGTGCCAGCAGTTCCCGGGACAGGAATGAATACGAGCAGTACTTC
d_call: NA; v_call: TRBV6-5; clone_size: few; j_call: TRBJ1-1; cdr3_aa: CASGVLSSGTEAFF; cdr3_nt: TGTGCCAGCGGGGTCTTATCAAGTGGTACTGAAGCTTTCTTT
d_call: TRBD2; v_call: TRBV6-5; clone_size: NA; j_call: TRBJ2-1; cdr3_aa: CASSYPTSGGELNEQFF; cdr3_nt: TGTGCCAGCAGTTACCCGACTAGCGGGGGAGAATTAAATGAGCAGTTCTTC
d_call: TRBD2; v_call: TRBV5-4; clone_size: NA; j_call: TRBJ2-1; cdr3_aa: CASSFSTTSERSNEQFF; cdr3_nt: TGTGCCAGCAGCTTCTCTACGACTAGCGAACGGTCCAATGAGCAGTTCTTC
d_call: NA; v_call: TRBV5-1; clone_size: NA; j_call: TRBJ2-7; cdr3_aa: CASSLASDSYEQYF; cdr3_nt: TGCGCCAGCAGCTTGGCCTCTGACTCCTACGAGCAGTACTTC
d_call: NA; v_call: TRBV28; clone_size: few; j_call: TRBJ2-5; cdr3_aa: CASSLTRVWKTQYF; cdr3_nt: TGTGCCAGCAGTTTAACAAGGGTTTGGAAGACCCAGTACTTC
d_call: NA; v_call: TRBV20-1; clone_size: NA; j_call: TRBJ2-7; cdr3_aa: CSASSPGFSEQYF; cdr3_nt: TGCAGTGCTAGTTCTCCGGGTTTTAGCGAGCAGTACTTC
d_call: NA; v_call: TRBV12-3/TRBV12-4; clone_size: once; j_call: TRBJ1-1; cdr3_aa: CASTFHTGNNTEAFF; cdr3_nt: TGTGCCAGCACTTTCCACACAGGGAACAACACTGAAGCTTTCTTT
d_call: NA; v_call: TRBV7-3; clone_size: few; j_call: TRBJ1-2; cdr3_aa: CASSLTLGGDGYTF; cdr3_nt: TGTGCCAGCAGCTTAACCCTCGGAGGGGATGGCTACACCTTC
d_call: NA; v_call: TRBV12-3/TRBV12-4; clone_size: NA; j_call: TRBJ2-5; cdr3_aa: CASSLFGKETQYF; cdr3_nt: TGTGCCAGCAGTTTATTCGGCAAAGAGACCCAGTACTTC
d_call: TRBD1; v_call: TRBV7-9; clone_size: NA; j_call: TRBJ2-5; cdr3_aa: CASSSGQGSGTQYF; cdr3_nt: TGTGCCAGCAGTTCCGGACAGGGATCGGGGACCCAGTACTTC
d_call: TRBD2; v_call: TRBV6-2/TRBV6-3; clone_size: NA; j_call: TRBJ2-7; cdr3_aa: CASSYSIASGSPYEQYF; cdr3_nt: TGTGCCAGCAGTTACTCGATTGCTAGCGGGAGCCCCTACGAGCAGTACTTC
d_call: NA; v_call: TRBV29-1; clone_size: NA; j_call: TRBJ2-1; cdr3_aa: CSVENAGLGPGEQFF; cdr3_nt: TGCAGCGTTGAAAATGCAGGGTTAGGGCCTGGGGAGCAGTTCTTC
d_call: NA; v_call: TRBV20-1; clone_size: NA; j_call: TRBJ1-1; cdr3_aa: CSARGGARPEAFF; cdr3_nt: TGCAGTGCTAGAGGAGGGGCGCGGCCTGAAGCTTTCTTT
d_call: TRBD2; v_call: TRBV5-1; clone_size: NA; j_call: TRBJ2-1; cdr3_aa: CASRGSTSAHEQFF; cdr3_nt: TGCGCCAGCAGGGGTTCAACTAGCGCCCATGAGCAGTTCTTC
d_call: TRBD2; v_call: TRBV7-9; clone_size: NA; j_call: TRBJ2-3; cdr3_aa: CASSTGTRDTQYF; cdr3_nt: TGTGCCAGCAGCACCGGGACTAGGGATACGCAGTATTTT
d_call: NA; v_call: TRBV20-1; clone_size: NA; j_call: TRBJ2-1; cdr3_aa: CSARQRWLGDEQFF; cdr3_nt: TGCAGTGCTAGGCAGCGGTGGTTGGGCGATGAGCAGTTCTTC
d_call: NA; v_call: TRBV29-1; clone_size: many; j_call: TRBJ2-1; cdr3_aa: CSVRPGTNEQFF; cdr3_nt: TGCAGCGTCCGCCCCGGGACGAATGAGCAGTTCTTC
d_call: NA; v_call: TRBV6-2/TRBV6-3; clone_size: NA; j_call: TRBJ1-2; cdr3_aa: CASSFRRDRFLNGYTF; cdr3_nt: TGTGCCAGCAGCTTTCGTAGGGACCGATTTTTGAATGGCTACACCTTC
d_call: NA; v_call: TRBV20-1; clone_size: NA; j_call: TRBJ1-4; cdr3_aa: CGARGGGWDEKLFF; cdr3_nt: TGCGGTGCCCGCGGGGGGGGCTGGGATGAAAAACTGTTTTTT
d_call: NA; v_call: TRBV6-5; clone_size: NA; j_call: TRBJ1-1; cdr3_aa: CASSYLASRKNTEAFF; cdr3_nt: TGTGCCAGCAGTTACCTAGCATCGAGGAAGAACACTGAAGCTTTCTTT
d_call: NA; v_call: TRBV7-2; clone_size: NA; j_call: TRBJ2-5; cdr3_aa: CASSTKGSGLETQYF; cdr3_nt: TGTGCCAGCAGCACTAAGGGTTCAGGGTTAGAGACCCAGTACTTC
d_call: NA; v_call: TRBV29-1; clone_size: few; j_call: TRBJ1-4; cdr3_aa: CSATRRGGEKLFF; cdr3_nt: TGCAGCGCCACTCGGAGGGGTGGTGAAAAACTGTTTTTT
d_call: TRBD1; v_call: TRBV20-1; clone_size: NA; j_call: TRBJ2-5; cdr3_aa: CSASRQGRPQYF; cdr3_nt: TGCAGTGCTTCCCGACAGGGCCGCCCCCAGTACTTC
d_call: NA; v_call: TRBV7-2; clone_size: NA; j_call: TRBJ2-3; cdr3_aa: CASTLVGTTSTDTQYF; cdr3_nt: TGTGCCAGCACCTTGGTGGGAACGACTAGCACAGATACGCAGTATTTT
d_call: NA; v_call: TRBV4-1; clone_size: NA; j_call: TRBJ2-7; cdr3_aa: CASSQDPGDSSYGQYF; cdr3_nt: TGCGCCAGCAGCCAAGATCCAGGGGATAGCTCCTACGGGCAGTACTTC
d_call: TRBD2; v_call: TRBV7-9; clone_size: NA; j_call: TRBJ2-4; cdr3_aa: CASSPSAGGIAKNIEYF; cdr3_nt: TGTGCCAGCAGCCCCTCGGCGGGGGGTATCGCCAAAAACATTGAGTACTTC
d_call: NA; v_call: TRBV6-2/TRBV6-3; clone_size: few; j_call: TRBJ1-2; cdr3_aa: CASRPPLSGTMNYGYTF; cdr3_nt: TGTGCCAGCAGGCCCCCGTTGTCGGGGACCATGAACTATGGCTACACCTTC
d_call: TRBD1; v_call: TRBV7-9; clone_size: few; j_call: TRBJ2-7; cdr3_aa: CASSSGQGFSYEQYF; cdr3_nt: TGTGCCAGCAGCTCCGGACAGGGGTTTTCCTACGAGCAGTACTTC
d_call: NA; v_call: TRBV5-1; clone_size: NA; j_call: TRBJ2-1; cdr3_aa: CASSLEIGFYNEQFF; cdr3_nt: TGCGCCAGCAGCTTGGAAATTGGGTTCTACAATGAGCAGTTCTTC
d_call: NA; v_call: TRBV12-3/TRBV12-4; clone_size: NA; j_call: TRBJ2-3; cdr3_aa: CASRALDTQYF; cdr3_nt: TGTGCCAGCAGGGCTTTAGATACGCAGTATTTT
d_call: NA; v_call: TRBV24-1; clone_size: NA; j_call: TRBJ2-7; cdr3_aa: CATSLGKSNFYEQYF; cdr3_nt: TGTGCCACCAGTTTAGGGAAGTCCAATTTCTACGAGCAGTACTTC
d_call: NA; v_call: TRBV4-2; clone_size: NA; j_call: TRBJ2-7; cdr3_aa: CASSLLKGYGYEQYF; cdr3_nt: TGTGCCAGCAGCCTACTCAAGGGGTACGGGTACGAGCAGTACTTC
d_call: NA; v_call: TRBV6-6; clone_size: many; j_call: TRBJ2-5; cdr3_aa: CASSYSVAGAQETQYF; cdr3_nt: TGTGCCAGCAGTTACTCGGTTGCGGGGGCGCAAGAGACCCAGTACTTC
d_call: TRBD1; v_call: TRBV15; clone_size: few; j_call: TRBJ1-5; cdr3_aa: CATSRPGQGFNQPQHF; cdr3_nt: TGTGCCACCAGCAGGCCGGGACAGGGATTCAATCAGCCCCAGCATTTT